This T cell receptor (beta chain) is from a study of shared clonotypes between healthy human individuals. CDR1 is MDHEN and CDR2 is SYDVKM in the germline V gene. V lost 6 bases and J 2 bases, leaving 16 bases between the germline ends. The CDR3 totals 16 residues. Using immunoSEQ multiplex PCR, the repertoire was profiled, and TCRdb retains in-frame clones only, with some absent. The sample shows about 1 million clones, approximately 76% of them seen only once. This receptor was obtained from a man between 18 and 35 years old in good health. V and J are TRBV28 and TRBJ2-2, with TRBD2 as a possible D gene (6 bases). Sequenced material: memory CD4+ T cells sorted from blood. Subset meaning: CD45RA-negative fraction. DNA for the CDR3: TGTGCCAGCAGCTCCCCCCGGGGGACTAACACCGGGGAGCTGTTTTTT. Translation: CASSSPRGTNTGELFF.